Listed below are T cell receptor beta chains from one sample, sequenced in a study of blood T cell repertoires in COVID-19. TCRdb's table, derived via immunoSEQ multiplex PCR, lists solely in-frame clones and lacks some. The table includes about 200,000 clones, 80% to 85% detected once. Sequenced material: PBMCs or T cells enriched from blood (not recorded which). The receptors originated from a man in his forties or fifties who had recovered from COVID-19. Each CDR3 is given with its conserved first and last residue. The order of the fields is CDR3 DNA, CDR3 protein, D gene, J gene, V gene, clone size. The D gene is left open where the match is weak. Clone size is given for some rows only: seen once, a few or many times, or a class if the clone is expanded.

CDR3 DNA: TGCGCCAGCAGCTACACCGCAACTAATGAAAAACTGTTTTTT; CDR3 protein: CASSYTATNEKLFF; D gene: .; J gene: TRBJ1-4; V gene: TRBV5-1; clone size: once
CDR3 DNA: TGCGCCAGCAGTTACCCCCTGACAGTGGATAATTCACCCCTCCACTTT; CDR3 protein: CASSYPLTVDNSPLHF; D gene: .; J gene: TRBJ1-6; V gene: TRBV4-1; clone size: .
CDR3 DNA: TGTGCCAGCAGTTCGCCGGGACTAAATTCACCCCTCCACTTT; CDR3 protein: CASSSPGLNSPLHF; D gene: .; J gene: TRBJ1-6; V gene: TRBV27; clone size: .
CDR3 DNA: TGCGCCAGCAGCTTGCAGGGGGGACAGCCCCAGCATTTT; CDR3 protein: CASSLQGGQPQHF; D gene: TRBD1; J gene: TRBJ1-5; V gene: TRBV5-1; clone size: .
CDR3 DNA: TGTGCCACCAAACAGGGAAATAATGAAAAACTGTTTTTT; CDR3 protein: CATKQGNNEKLFF; D gene: .; J gene: TRBJ1-4; V gene: TRBV19; clone size: .
CDR3 DNA: TGCGCCAGCAGCTTGTTGCCGTCGTCCTCAGGCACGAACAGGGGGACCCAGTACTTC; CDR3 protein: CASSLLPSSSGTNRGTQYF; D gene: TRBD1; J gene: TRBJ2-5; V gene: TRBV5-1; clone size: .
CDR3 DNA: TGTGCCAGCGGTCCAGTAAATTCACCCCTCCACTTT; CDR3 protein: CASGPVNSPLHF; D gene: .; J gene: TRBJ1-6; V gene: TRBV5-5; clone size: .
CDR3 DNA: TGTGCCAGCAGCGACACAGGGGGCGACTATGGCTACACCTTC; CDR3 protein: CASSDTGGDYGYTF; D gene: TRBD1; J gene: TRBJ1-2; V gene: TRBV7-9; clone size: .
CDR3 DNA: TGTGCCAGCAGCTCGCTAACAGGGGACAGCTCAGCGAACACCGGGGAGCTGTTTTTT; CDR3 protein: CASSSLTGDSSANTGELFF; D gene: TRBD1; J gene: TRBJ2-2; V gene: TRBV7-9; clone size: few
CDR3 DNA: TGTGCCAGCAGTTTAAAGGGGGCTAACGGAAACACCATATATTTT; CDR3 protein: CASSLKGANGNTIYF; D gene: TRBD1; J gene: TRBJ1-3; V gene: TRBV27; clone size: .
CDR3 DNA: TGTGCCAGCAGCCAACGCGAACAGGGATTTGGAAACACCATATATTTT; CDR3 protein: CASSQREQGFGNTIYF; D gene: .; J gene: TRBJ1-3; V gene: TRBV4-2; clone size: .
CDR3 DNA: TGTGCCAGCAGAGGCGGGACGGGAGTCTACGAGCAGTACTTC; CDR3 protein: CASRGGTGVYEQYF; D gene: .; J gene: TRBJ2-7; V gene: TRBV28; clone size: .
CDR3 DNA: TGTGCCAGCAGCCAAGAGACAGGACCGGACACCTTC; CDR3 protein: CASSQETGPDTF; D gene: .; J gene: TRBJ1-2; V gene: TRBV13; clone size: .
CDR3 DNA: TGTGCCAGTAGTATAACTGGCGGCACTGAAGCTTTCTTT; CDR3 protein: CASSITGGTEAFF; D gene: .; J gene: TRBJ1-1; V gene: TRBV19; clone size: .
CDR3 DNA: TGTGCCAGCAGTTTAGCTAACAGGGAATACGCCGTAATCGTCTACGAGCAGTACTTC; CDR3 protein: CASSLANREYAVIVYEQYF; D gene: .; J gene: TRBJ2-7; V gene: TRBV27; clone size: .
CDR3 DNA: TGTGCCAGCAGCTTGAATTGGGGAGACGGCTACACCTTC; CDR3 protein: CASSLNWGDGYTF; D gene: .; J gene: TRBJ1-2; V gene: TRBV5-4; clone size: .
CDR3 DNA: TGTGCCAGCAGCTCACACAGCACCCTCAATCAGCCCCAGCATTTT; CDR3 protein: CASSSHSTLNQPQHF; D gene: .; J gene: TRBJ1-5; V gene: TRBV5-6; clone size: .
CDR3 DNA: TGTGCCAGCAGCCCCGGAGCAGACAACTATGGCTACACCTTC; CDR3 protein: CASSPGADNYGYTF; D gene: .; J gene: TRBJ1-2; V gene: TRBV5-6; clone size: once
CDR3 DNA: TGTGCCGCGAGGACTAGCGGGGACGAGACCCAGTACTTC; CDR3 protein: CAARTSGDETQYF; D gene: TRBD2; J gene: TRBJ2-5; V gene: TRBV7-9; clone size: .
CDR3 DNA: TGTGCCAGCAGCTTAAGGCTTCAAGTCAGGGCTTTCTTT; CDR3 protein: CASSLRLQVRAFF; D gene: .; J gene: TRBJ1-1; V gene: TRBV13; clone size: .
CDR3 DNA: TGCGCCAGCAGCTTGGACCGCCCGGGGGAAGCTTTCTTT; CDR3 protein: CASSLDRPGEAFF; D gene: .; J gene: TRBJ1-1; V gene: TRBV5-1; clone size: .
CDR3 DNA: TGTGCCAGCAGCCCCCGACAGGGGAGCACCGGGGAGCTGTTTTTT; CDR3 protein: CASSPRQGSTGELFF; D gene: TRBD1; J gene: TRBJ2-2; V gene: TRBV7-6; clone size: .
CDR3 DNA: TGCGCCAGCAGCTTGCAGTACATGACAGATACGCAGTATTTT; CDR3 protein: CASSLQYMTDTQYF; D gene: .; J gene: TRBJ2-3; V gene: TRBV5-1; clone size: .
CDR3 DNA: TGTGCCAGCACCGTCTATAGCAATCAGCCCCAGCATTTT; CDR3 protein: CASTVYSNQPQHF; D gene: .; J gene: TRBJ1-5; V gene: TRBV28; clone size: .
CDR3 DNA: TGCGCCAGCAGCCAAACACTCCCAGCGGGGACACTCTACGAGCAGTACTTC; CDR3 protein: CASSQTLPAGTLYEQYF; D gene: .; J gene: TRBJ2-7; V gene: TRBV4-3; clone size: once
CDR3 DNA: TGTGCCAGCAGGGGGAGAGCTCGCCACGAGCAGTACTTC; CDR3 protein: CASRGRARHEQYF; D gene: .; J gene: TRBJ2-7; V gene: TRBV6-5; clone size: .
CDR3 DNA: TGCGCCAGCAGCTTCGACAGCAACTCTGGAAACACCATATATTTT; CDR3 protein: CASSFDSNSGNTIYF; D gene: .; J gene: TRBJ1-3; V gene: TRBV5-1; clone size: .
CDR3 DNA: TGTGCCAGCAGGCCAGGGGGCGAGGGTGAAGCTTTCTTT; CDR3 protein: CASRPGGEGEAFF; D gene: TRBD1; J gene: TRBJ1-1; V gene: TRBV4-2; clone size: .
CDR3 DNA: TGCGCCAGCTCTGCCTCGACACAGGGCAATCAGCCCCAGCATTTT; CDR3 protein: CASSASTQGNQPQHF; D gene: .; J gene: TRBJ1-5; V gene: TRBV4-1; clone size: .
CDR3 DNA: TGTGCCAGCAGCGTAGGGACTTTCGGAGAGACCCAGTACTTC; CDR3 protein: CASSVGTFGETQYF; D gene: .; J gene: TRBJ2-5; V gene: TRBV9; clone size: .
CDR3 DNA: TGTGCCAGTAGTGCTCGGGCAGCGGGGGGCACAGATACGCAGTATTTT; CDR3 protein: CASSARAAGGTDTQYF; D gene: TRBD2; J gene: TRBJ2-3; V gene: TRBV19; clone size: .
CDR3 DNA: TGCGCCAGCAGGCTAGTAAGCTCCTACAATGAGCAGTTCTTC; CDR3 protein: CASRLVSSYNEQFF; D gene: .; J gene: TRBJ2-1; V gene: TRBV5-1; clone size: .
CDR3 DNA: TGTGCCAGCAGCTTGGAATGGGGCCACACTGAAGCTTTCTTT; CDR3 protein: CASSLEWGHTEAFF; D gene: .; J gene: TRBJ1-1; V gene: TRBV5-5; clone size: .
CDR3 DNA: TGTGCCGTTAGGACGGGACAGCACTATAATTCACCCCTCCACTTT; CDR3 protein: CAVRTGQHYNSPLHF; D gene: TRBD1; J gene: TRBJ1-6; V gene: TRBV30; clone size: .
CDR3 DNA: TGTGCCAGCAGTTACAAACCGGGGGGGTTAACCTATGAGCAGTTCTTC; CDR3 protein: CASSYKPGGLTYEQFF; D gene: TRBD2; J gene: TRBJ2-1; V gene: TRBV6-5; clone size: .
CDR3 DNA: TGTGCCAGCAGCCAAGATCTTGCCGGGGCGAACACCGGGGAGCTGTTTTTT; CDR3 protein: CASSQDLAGANTGELFF; D gene: .; J gene: TRBJ2-2; V gene: TRBV3-1/TRBV3-2; clone size: .
CDR3 DNA: TGCAGTGCTAGTAGACAGGGTTTGGACAATGAGCAGTTCTTC; CDR3 protein: CSASRQGLDNEQFF; D gene: TRBD1; J gene: TRBJ2-1; V gene: TRBV20-1; clone size: .
CDR3 DNA: TGTGCCGGCCAGAGACAGACCTCCTATAATTCACCCCTCCACTTT; CDR3 protein: CAGQRQTSYNSPLHF; D gene: .; J gene: TRBJ1-6; V gene: TRBV6-5; clone size: few
CDR3 DNA: TGTGCCTGGAGGGGCCAGGATTCACCCCTCCACTTT; CDR3 protein: CAWRGQDSPLHF; D gene: .; J gene: TRBJ1-6; V gene: TRBV30; clone size: once
CDR3 DNA: TGCGCCAGCAGCTTGGGGTCGGGGGTGAAGAACACTGAAGCTTTCTTT; CDR3 protein: CASSLGSGVKNTEAFF; D gene: .; J gene: TRBJ1-1; V gene: TRBV5-1; clone size: .
CDR3 DNA: TGTGCCAGTTCCAGGGGAGAACAGCCCCAGCATTTT; CDR3 protein: CASSRGEQPQHF; D gene: .; J gene: TRBJ1-5; V gene: TRBV19; clone size: once
CDR3 DNA: TGCGCCAACCGACCACCTACCAGCGGGGGGGGTAGTGAGCAGTTCTTC; CDR3 protein: CANRPPTSGGGSEQFF; D gene: TRBD2; J gene: TRBJ2-1; V gene: TRBV10-2; clone size: .
CDR3 DNA: TGTGCCAGCAGCGACCGCGCAGATACGCAGTATTTT; CDR3 protein: CASSDRADTQYF; D gene: .; J gene: TRBJ2-3; V gene: TRBV9; clone size: .
CDR3 DNA: TGTGCCAGCTCACCACCGGGGGGGAATTCACCCCTCCACTTT; CDR3 protein: CASSPPGGNSPLHF; D gene: .; J gene: TRBJ1-6; V gene: TRBV18; clone size: .
CDR3 DNA: TGTGCCAGCAGAGAAGGCGGGTCGACCTCTGGAAACACCATATATTTT; CDR3 protein: CASREGGSTSGNTIYF; D gene: .; J gene: TRBJ1-3; V gene: TRBV6-1; clone size: .
CDR3 DNA: TGTGCCAGCAGCCCGCGGCACGCTATCGTCCGCTATGGCTACACCTTC; CDR3 protein: CASSPRHAIVRYGYTF; D gene: .; J gene: TRBJ1-2; V gene: TRBV5-6; clone size: .
CDR3 DNA: TGTGCCAGCAGTGACCATTTGCCAGGGGCTGGAAACACCATATATTTT; CDR3 protein: CASSDHLPGAGNTIYF; D gene: .; J gene: TRBJ1-3; V gene: TRBV2; clone size: .
CDR3 DNA: TGTGCCAGCAGTTTCAGGGGAGCCAAAAACATTCAGTACTTC; CDR3 protein: CASSFRGAKNIQYF; D gene: .; J gene: TRBJ2-4; V gene: TRBV28; clone size: .